This T cell receptor (beta chain) was sequenced during a study of cytomegalovirus exposure and HLA in healthy donors. Whole-study findings and limits: TCR beta V segments were, for the most part, productive about 87% or about 30% of the time in an earlier analysis. An Asian-associated ancestry cluster reportedly showed fewer N-insertions than the approximately 660-donor mean in a later analysis. Rarity characterized most TCR sequences, yet some public TCRs appeared in many donors.

As to this clone: Antigen: not known.

The PCR had 60 Vbeta and 13 Jbeta primers. The protocol was immunoSEQ multiplex PCR, while the TCRdb copy is restricted to in-frame clones and leaves out a portion. The sample has over 110,000 clones, 70% to 80% seen once; the top ten hold approximately 3%. Germline V gene data show CDR1 as SGHDT and CDR2 as YYEEEE. The ends lost 3 bases at V and 1 base at J; junction bases unmatched: 7. The CDR3 runs to 16 residues. The sequenced material came from PBMCs. The chain links TRBV5-6 to TRBJ1-1, with TRBD1 matching over 9 bases. The TCR sequence derives from a female donor in good health and CMV-seronegative. In DNA, the CDR3 is TGTGCCAGCAGCTCGCACAGGGGGCTAAGGAACACTGAAGCTTTCTTT. Residues: CASSSHRGLRNTEAFF.